This record concerns one TCR beta chain sequence. Antigen specificity is unknown. This sample was included in a study of shared clonotypes between healthy human individuals. Study outcomes and limitations: Generation of non-shared clonotypes was less probable than generation of clonotypes shared by all four donors.

Libraries were prepared by immunoSEQ multiplex PCR; TCRdb keeps only in-frame clonotypes and omits some of them. The data contain around 940,000 clones, approximately 76% of them singletons. V was clipped by 4 bases and J by 3 bases; unmatched bases: 7. From germline, CDR1 is SQVTM and CDR2 ANQGSEA. The CDR3 has 14 amino acids. The specimen sequenced was memory CD4+ T cells sorted from blood. Subset indicated: CD45RA-negative fraction. The chain uses TRBV29-1 and TRBJ1-2, with 8 bases fitting TRBD1. This receptor was obtained from a man younger than 35 in good health. The CDR3 sequence: CSVAQGAQDYGYTF. The CDR3 DNA reads TGCAGCGTTGCCCAGGGGGCGCAGGACTATGGCTACACCTTC.